Presented here are 3 T cell receptor beta chains from one specimen sequenced in a study of T cell changes during pregnancy in multiple sclerosis. TCRdb keeps only in-frame clones here, not all; method: immunoSEQ multiplex PCR. The table has 25,000 to 30,000 clones, approximately 89% seen once. Sequences were derived from CD4+ T cells from peripheral blood mononuclear cells, sampled in the second trimester of pregnancy. All receptors derive from a female donor with multiple sclerosis, enrolled in a pregnancy study.

The chain combines TRBV19 with TRBJ1-1, with D possibly TRBD1 on 6 matching bases. The CDR3 is made up of 13 amino acids. CDR1 and CDR2 from the germline V gene are LNHDA and SQIVND (reference sequence). With 8 bases removed from V and 1 base from J, the gap between germline ends came to 11 bases. The CDR3 DNA reads TGTGCCAGTCTAGGGGGAAGGAACACTGAAGCTTTCTTT. It specifies CASLGGRNTEAFF.

V gene TRBV15 combines with J gene TRBJ2-7; TRBD1 aligns across 10 bases. CDR3 size: 15 residues. The V and J ends lost 3 bases and 3 bases, in that order; junction bases with no gene match: 5. Germline lookup yields CDR1 LNHNV and CDR2 YYDKDF (reference sequence). The CDR3 DNA reads as TGTGCCACCAGCAGGGGGGACAGGGGTTACTACGAGCAGTACTTC. It yields the protein CATSRGDRGYYEQYF.

The genes are TRBV9 and TRBJ1-2; 8 nucleotides agree with TRBD1. Germline lookup yields CDR1 SGDLS and CDR2 YYNGEE. The CDR3 has 14 residues. V shed 0 bases, J shed 7 bases, and the junction held 5 bases outside the gene matches. The CDR3 spells CASSVGQGSTGYTF. The CDR3 coding sequence is TGTGCCAGCAGCGTAGGACAGGGGAGTACTGGCTACACCTTC.